This T cell receptor (beta chain) was recorded in a study of control samples from healthy donors and cancer patients. Sequencing was performed with immunoSEQ multiplex PCR; in TCRdb, only in-frame clones are kept and a portion is missing. The sample holds 150,000 to 180,000 clones, approximately 94% seen once. From germline, CDR1 is LNHDA and CDR2 SQIVND (reference sequence). The CDR3 spans 14 residues. Trimming cost V 5 bases and J 8 bases, with 17 bases left between them. Sequencing used blood. The receptor's source is a man in his forties in good health. V and J are TRBV19 and TRBJ2-3; D uncertain. This CDR3 reads CASSHGTPRGTQYF. CDR3 sequence (DNA): TGTGCCAGTAGTCACGGAACCCCTCGAGGTACGCAGTATTTT.